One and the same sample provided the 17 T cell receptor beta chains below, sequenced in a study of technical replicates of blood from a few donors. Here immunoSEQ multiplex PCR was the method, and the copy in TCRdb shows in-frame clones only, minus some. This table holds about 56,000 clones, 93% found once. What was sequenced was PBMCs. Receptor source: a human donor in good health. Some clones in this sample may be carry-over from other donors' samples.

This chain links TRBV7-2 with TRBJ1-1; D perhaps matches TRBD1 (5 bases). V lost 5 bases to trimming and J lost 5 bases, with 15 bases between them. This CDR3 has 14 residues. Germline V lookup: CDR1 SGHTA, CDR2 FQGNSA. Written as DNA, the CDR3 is TGTGCCAGCAGCAACTACAGGAGTGGGACTGAAGCTTTCTTT. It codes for CASSNYRSGTEAFF.

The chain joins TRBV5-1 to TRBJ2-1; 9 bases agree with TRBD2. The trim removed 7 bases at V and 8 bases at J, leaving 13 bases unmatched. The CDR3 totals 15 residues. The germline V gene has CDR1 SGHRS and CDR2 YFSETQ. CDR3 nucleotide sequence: TGCGCCAGCTCAGGAAGCGGGGGGACGGGTGATGAGCAGTTCTTC. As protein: CASSGSGGTGDEQFF.

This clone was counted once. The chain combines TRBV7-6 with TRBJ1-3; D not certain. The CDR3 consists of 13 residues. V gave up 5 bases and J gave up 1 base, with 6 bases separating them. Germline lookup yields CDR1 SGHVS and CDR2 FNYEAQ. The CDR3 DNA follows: TGTGCCAGCAGCCCCCTATCTGGAAACACCATATATTTT. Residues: CASSPLSGNTIYF. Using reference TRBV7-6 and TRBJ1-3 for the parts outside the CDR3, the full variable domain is GAGVSQSPRYKVTKRGQDVALRCDPISGHVSLYWYRQALGQGPEFLTYFNYEAQQDKSGLPNDRFSAERPEGSISTLTIQRTEQRDSAMYRCASSPLSGNTIYFGEGSWLTVV.

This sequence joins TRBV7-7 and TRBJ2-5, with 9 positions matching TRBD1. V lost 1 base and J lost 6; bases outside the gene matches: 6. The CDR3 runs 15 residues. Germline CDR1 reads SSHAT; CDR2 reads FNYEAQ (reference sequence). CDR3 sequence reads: CASSLGGGTGKTQYF. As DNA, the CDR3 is TGTGCCAGCAGCTTAGGAGGGGGGACAGGGAAGACCCAGTACTTC.

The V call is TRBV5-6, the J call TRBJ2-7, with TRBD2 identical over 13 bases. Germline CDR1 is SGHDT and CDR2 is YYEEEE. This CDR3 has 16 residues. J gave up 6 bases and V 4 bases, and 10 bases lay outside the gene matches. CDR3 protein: CASSLFGLAGASEQYF. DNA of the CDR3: TGTGCCAGCAGCCTATTCGGACTAGCGGGAGCCAGCGAGCAGTACTTC.

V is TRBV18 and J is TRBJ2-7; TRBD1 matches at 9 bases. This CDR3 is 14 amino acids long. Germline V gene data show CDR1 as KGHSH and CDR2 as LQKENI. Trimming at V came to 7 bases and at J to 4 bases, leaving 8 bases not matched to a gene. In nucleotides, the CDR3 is TGTGCCAGCTTGCCCGGGACAGGGATTTACGAGCAGTACTTC. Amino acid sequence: CASLPGTGIYEQYF.

DNA for the CDR3: TGTGCCAGCTCCAAGACCCCCAGCGGGGGGGCAGGGACGCAGTATTTT. This codes for CASSKTPSGGAGTQYF. V gene TRBV18 combines with J gene TRBJ2-3; 10 nucleotides agree with TRBD2. Trimming cost V 6 bases and J 9 bases; bases outside gene matches: 15. CDR1 is KGHSH and CDR2 is LQKENI in the germline V gene. The CDR3 is 16 amino acids.

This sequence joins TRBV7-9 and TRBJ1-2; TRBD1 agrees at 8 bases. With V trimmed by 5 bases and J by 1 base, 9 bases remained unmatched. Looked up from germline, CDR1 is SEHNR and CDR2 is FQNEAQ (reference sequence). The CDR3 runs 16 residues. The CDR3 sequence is CASSPRTGTYNYGYTF. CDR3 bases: TGTGCCAGCAGCCCACGGACAGGGACCTATAACTATGGCTACACCTTC.

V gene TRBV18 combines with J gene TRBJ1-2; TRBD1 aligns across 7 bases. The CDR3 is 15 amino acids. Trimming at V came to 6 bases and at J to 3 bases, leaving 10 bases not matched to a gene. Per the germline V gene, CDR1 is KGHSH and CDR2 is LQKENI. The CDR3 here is CASSYSEGAYYGYTF. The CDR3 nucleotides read TGTGCCAGCTCCTATAGTGAGGGGGCATACTATGGCTACACCTTC.

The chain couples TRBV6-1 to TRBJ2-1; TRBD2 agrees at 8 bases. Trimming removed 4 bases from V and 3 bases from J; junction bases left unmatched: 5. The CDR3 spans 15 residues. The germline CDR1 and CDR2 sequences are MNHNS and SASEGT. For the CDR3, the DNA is TGTGCCAGCAGTGCTACTAGCGGAGACTACAATGAGCAGTTCTTC. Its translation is CASSATSGDYNEQFF.

The CDR3 is CATSPGQGVYQPQHF. Here the CDR3 DNA reads TGTGCCACCAGCCCCGGACAGGGAGTTTATCAGCCCCAGCATTTT. The rearrangement uses TRBV15 and TRBJ1-5, with TRBD1 matching 8 bases. V gave up 5 bases and J gave up 5 bases; unmatched junction bases: 8. CDR3 length: 15 amino acids. Per germline, CDR1 LNHNV and CDR2 YYDKDF (reference sequence).

The CDR3 loop is CASILRQGGYNEQFF. The CDR3 nucleotides are TGTGCCAGCATTCTTCGACAGGGGGGATACAATGAGCAGTTCTTC. The genes are TRBV2 and TRBJ2-1; 9 bases map to TRBD1. The CDR3 has 15 amino acids. Germline loops: CDR1 SNHLY, CDR2 FYNNEI. V lost 7 bases to trimming and J lost 4 bases; unmatched junction nucleotides: 8.

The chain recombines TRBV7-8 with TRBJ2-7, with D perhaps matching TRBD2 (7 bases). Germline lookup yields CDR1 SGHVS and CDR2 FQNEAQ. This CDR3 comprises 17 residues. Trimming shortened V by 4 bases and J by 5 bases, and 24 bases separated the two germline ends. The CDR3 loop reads CASSSPRGRGGSDEQYF. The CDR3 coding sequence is TGTGCCAGCAGCTCACCCCGGGGTAGGGGGGGATCGGACGAGCAGTACTTC.

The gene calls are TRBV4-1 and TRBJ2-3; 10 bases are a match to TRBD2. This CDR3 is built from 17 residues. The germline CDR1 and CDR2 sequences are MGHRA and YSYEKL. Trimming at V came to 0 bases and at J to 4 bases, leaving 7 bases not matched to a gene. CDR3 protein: CASSQEGTAGGADTQYF. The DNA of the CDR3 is TGCGCCAGCAGCCAAGAAGGAACAGCGGGAGGGGCAGATACGCAGTATTTT.

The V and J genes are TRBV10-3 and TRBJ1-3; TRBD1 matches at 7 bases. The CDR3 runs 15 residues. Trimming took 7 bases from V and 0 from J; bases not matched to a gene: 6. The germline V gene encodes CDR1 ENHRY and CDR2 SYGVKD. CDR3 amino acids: CAITEGQYSGNTIYF. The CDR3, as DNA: TGTGCCATCACCGAGGGACAGTACTCTGGAAACACCATATATTTT.

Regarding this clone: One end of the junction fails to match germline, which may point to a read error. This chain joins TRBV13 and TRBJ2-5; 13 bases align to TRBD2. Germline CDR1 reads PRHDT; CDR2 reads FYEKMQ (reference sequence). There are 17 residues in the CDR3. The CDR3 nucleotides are TGTGCCAGCAGCATAGGACTAGCGGGGGCCAACCAAGAGACCCAGTACTTC. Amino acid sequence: CASSIGLAGANQETQYF.

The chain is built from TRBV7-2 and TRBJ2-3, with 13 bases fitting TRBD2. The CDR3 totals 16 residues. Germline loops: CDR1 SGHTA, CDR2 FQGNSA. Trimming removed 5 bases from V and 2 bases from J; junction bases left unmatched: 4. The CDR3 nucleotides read TGTGCCAGCAGCGCCGGGACTAGCGGGGTCACAGATACGCAGTATTTT. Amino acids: CASSAGTSGVTDTQYF.